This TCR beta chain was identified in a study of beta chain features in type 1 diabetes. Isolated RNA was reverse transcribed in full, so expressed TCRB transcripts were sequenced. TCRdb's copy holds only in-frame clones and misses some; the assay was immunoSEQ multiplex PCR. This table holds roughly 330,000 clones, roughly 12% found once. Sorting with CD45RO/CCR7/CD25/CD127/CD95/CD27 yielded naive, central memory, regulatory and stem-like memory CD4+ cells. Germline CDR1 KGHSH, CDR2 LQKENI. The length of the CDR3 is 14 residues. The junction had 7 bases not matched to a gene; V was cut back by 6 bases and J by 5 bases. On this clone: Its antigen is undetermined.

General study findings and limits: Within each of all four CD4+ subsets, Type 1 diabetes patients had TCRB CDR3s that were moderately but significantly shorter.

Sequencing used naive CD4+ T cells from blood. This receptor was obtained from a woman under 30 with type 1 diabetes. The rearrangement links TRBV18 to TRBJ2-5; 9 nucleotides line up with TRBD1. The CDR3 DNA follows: TGTGCCAGCTCGGGACAGGGACAAATGGAGACCCAGTACTTC. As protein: CASSGQGQMETQYF. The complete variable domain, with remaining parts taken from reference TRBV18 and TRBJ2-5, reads NAGVMQNPRHLVRRRGQEARLRCSPMKGHSHVYWYRQLPEEGLKFMVYLQKENIIDESGMPKERFSAEFPKEGPSILRIQQVVRGDSAAYFCASSGQGQMETQYFGPGTRLLVL.